This T cell receptor beta chain was observed in a study of cytomegalovirus exposure and HLA in healthy donors. This PCR relied on a set of 60 Vbeta primers and 13 Jbeta primers. Here immunoSEQ multiplex PCR was the method, and the copy in TCRdb shows in-frame clones only, minus some. The sample includes roughly 150,000 clones. CDR1 and CDR2 from the germline V gene are LGHNA and YSLEER. This CDR3 has 17 amino acids. The V gene lost 1 base and the J gene lost 5 bases, with 18 bases spanning the gap. The TCR was taken from a woman between 50 and 59 years old in good health and CMV-seronegative. The V call is TRBV4-3, the J call TRBJ2-1, with a weak D call TRBD2 (6 bases). The sequenced sample consisted of PBMCs. The CDR3 sequence: CASSQAPGGGPDNEQFF. The CDR3 DNA is TGCGCCAGCAGCCAAGCCCCGGGTGGAGGGCCAGACAATGAGCAGTTCTTC.